Each of the 31 T cell receptor beta chains below was sequenced from the same sample in a study of blood T cell repertoires in COVID-19. Assay: immunoSEQ multiplex PCR; the TCRdb copy retains only in-frame clones and omits some. Seen here are about 300,000 clones, around 85% observed once, and the top ten hold about 1.9%. The sample comprised PBMCs or T cells enriched from blood (not recorded which). These receptors were taken from a woman aged 25 to 39 who had been exposed to COVID-19.

The chain links TRBV3-1 (or the pseudogene TRBV3-2) to TRBJ2-2; a weak D match, TRBD1 (6 bases). CDR1 is LGHDT, CDR2 YNNKEL, per germline (reference sequence). The CDR3 loop spans 14 amino acids. Between the trimmed V and J ends, which lost 5 bases and 7 bases, there was a span of 14 bases. CDR3 in amino acids: CASSLAQGGGELFF. CDR3 nucleotide sequence: TGTGCCAGCAGCTTAGCACAGGGCGGCGGGGAGCTGTTTTTT.

The chain combines TRBV7-2 with TRBJ2-3; 7 bases match TRBD2. This CDR3 is built from 15 residues. With 6 bases clipped from V and 3 bases from J, the junction kept 9 bases outside the gene matches. The V gene's germline CDR1 is SGHTA and CDR2 FQGNSA. CDR3 residues: CASRPGAGDTDTQYF. CDR3 bases: TGTGCCAGCAGGCCTGGGGCGGGGGATACAGATACGCAGTATTTT.

J is TRBJ1-2 and V is TRBV28; TRBD1 aligns across 8 bases. The CDR3 loop spans 13 amino acids. The V gene end was trimmed by 6 bases and the J gene end by 5 bases; junction bases not matched to a gene: 5. The germline CDR1 and CDR2 sequences are MDHEN and SYDVKM. The CDR3, as DNA: TGTGCCAGCAGGGGTACAGGGGGTTATGGCTACACCTTC. Translated: CASRGTGGYGYTF.

In its sample, this clone was seen once. V is TRBV11-3 and J is TRBJ2-1; D uncertain. The ends were cut back, 4 bases at V and 4 bases at J, with 11 bases in the middle. Germline assignment: CDR1 SGHNT and CDR2 YENEEA. The CDR3 is 14 residues long. The CDR3 DNA reads as TGTGCCAGCAGCTCCCCCCCCAGTTACAATGAGCAGTTCTTC. It is translated as CASSSPPSYNEQFF. Combining the CDR3 with reference TRBV11-3 and TRBJ2-1 gives the whole variable domain EAGVVQSPRYKIIEKKQPVAFWCNPISGHNTLYWYLQNLGQGPELLIRYENEEAVDDSQLPKDRFSAERLKGVDSTLKIQPAELGDSAVYLCASSSPPSYNEQFFGPGTRLTVL.

This clone showed up just a few times. The V and J genes are TRBV19 and TRBJ1-5; D gene unclear. V was cut by 1 base and J by 7 bases, with 14 bases left in between. Germline V lookup: CDR1 LNHDA, CDR2 SQIVND (reference sequence). The CDR3 contains 15 residues. The CDR3 sequence: CASSIAWAAGQPQHF. In DNA form, the CDR3 reads TGTGCCAGTAGTATAGCCTGGGCAGCAGGACAGCCCCAGCATTTT.

The rearrangement joins TRBV18 to TRBJ2-5; 12 bases are shared with TRBD2. CDR3 length: 16 amino acids. The trim removed 2 bases at V and 5 bases at J, leaving 6 bases unmatched. Per the germline V gene, CDR1 is KGHSH and CDR2 is LQKENI. CDR3 nucleotides: TGTGCCAGCTCACCAGCTAGCGGGGGGGCCGCGGAGACCCAGTACTTC. It yields the protein CASSPASGGAAETQYF.

This rearrangement joins TRBV18 to TRBJ1-1, with D maybe TRBD1 (6 bases). The V end was cut by 4 bases, the J end by 4 bases, with 16 bases between. This CDR3 is built from 15 residues. The germline V gene has CDR1 KGHSH and CDR2 LQKENI. The CDR3 reads CASSQTGRGTTEAFF. CDR3 nucleotide sequence: TGTGCCAGCTCACAAACAGGGCGTGGTACCACTGAAGCTTTCTTT.

The rearrangement joins TRBV6-4 to TRBJ2-3, with unresolved D. V was clipped by 5 bases and J by 1 base, with 16 bases between them. Germline V gene data show CDR1 as MRHNA and CDR2 as SNTAGT. CDR3 length: 16 amino acids. The CDR3 here is CASSPHEAGGTDTQYF. CDR3 bases: TGTGCCAGCAGTCCCCATGAGGCCGGCGGCACAGATACGCAGTATTTT.

The chain links TRBV11-1 to TRBJ2-7, with D tentatively TRBD1 (6 bases). This CDR3 has 14 amino acids. V was cut by 2 bases and J by 3 bases, with 11 bases left in between. Germline V gene sequence: CDR1 SGHAT, CDR2 FQDESV (reference sequence). The CDR3 DNA reads TGTGCCAGCAGCTTAAACACAGGGAACTACGAGCAGTACTTC. The encoded protein is CASSLNTGNYEQYF.

The chain joins TRBV30 to TRBJ1-5; D not resolved. There are 14 residues in the CDR3. The germline V gene encodes CDR1 GTSNPN and CDR2 SVGIG (reference sequence). V lost 0 bases, J lost 6 bases, and 12 bases lay in between. The CDR3 DNA sequence: TGTGCCTGGAGTGTAAACAGCGGACCTCAGCCCCAGCATTTT. Amino acids: CAWSVNSGPQPQHF.

V and J are TRBV27 and TRBJ1-2; weak D call: TRBD1 (5 bases). Trimming took off 6 bases at V and 5 bases at J, with 10 bases between the two ends. This CDR3 is 12 amino acids long. Germline lookup yields CDR1 MNHEY and CDR2 SMNVEV (reference sequence). CDR3 DNA sequence: TGTGCCAGCAGCCGGACAAATTATGGCTACACCTTC. Protein sequence: CASSRTNYGYTF.

The rearrangement uses TRBV7-2 and TRBJ1-2, with 9 nucleotides matching TRBD1. V shed 5 bases, J shed 4 bases, and the junction held 8 bases outside the gene matches. This CDR3 is built from 15 residues. The germline V gene has CDR1 SGHTA and CDR2 FQGNSA. The CDR3 spells CASSPGTGYPYGYTF. The CDR3 region has the DNA TGTGCCAGCAGCCCGGGGACAGGGTATCCCTATGGCTACACCTTC.

The V gene is TRBV7-8, the J gene TRBJ1-5; 8 nucleotides align to TRBD1. The junction had 6 bases not matched to a gene; V was cut back by 3 bases and J by 5 bases. The CDR3 is 15 amino acids. Looked up from germline, CDR1 is SGHVS and CDR2 is FQNEAQ. CDR3: CASSFGQGAYQPQHF. CDR3 DNA sequence: TGTGCCAGCAGCTTTGGTCAGGGGGCCTATCAGCCCCAGCATTTT. Supplemented by reference TRBV7-8 and TRBJ1-5, the full variable domain reads GAGVSQSPRYKVAKRGQDVALRCDPISGHVSLFWYQQALGQGPEFLTYFQNEAQLDKSGLPSDRFFAERPEGSVSTLKIQRTQQEDSAVYLCASSFGQGAYQPQHFGDGTRLSIL.

J is TRBJ1-2 and V is TRBV9, with 8 nucleotides matching TRBD1. The CDR3 spans 14 residues. V lost 6 bases and J lost 5; bases outside the gene matches: 9. The germline CDR1 and CDR2 sequences are SGDLS and YYNGEE. CDR3 nucleotide sequence: TGTGCCAGCACCCCAGGGGGCGGTAAATATGGCTACACCTTC. Amino acids: CASTPGGGKYGYTF.

CDR3 DNA: TGCGCCAGCAGCCAGACGGGACAAGTGAACACTGAAGCTTTCTTT. Amino acids: CASSQTGQVNTEAFF. V is TRBV4-1 and J is TRBJ1-1, with a weak D call TRBD1 (6 bases). Trimming stripped 3 bases from V and 0 bases from J, with 11 bases between. CDR3 length: 15 amino acids. Germline V lookup: CDR1 MGHRA, CDR2 YSYEKL.

The chain links TRBV5-6 to TRBJ1-3; TRBD1 aligns across 7 bases. The germline V gene encodes CDR1 SGHDT and CDR2 YYEEEE. This CDR3 comprises 15 residues. V lost 4 bases and J lost 4; bases outside the gene matches: 8. This CDR3 is CASSLPPGGGNTIYF. DNA for the CDR3: TGTGCCAGCAGCCTTCCCCCAGGGGGAGGAAACACCATATATTTT.

This clone was seen a few times. V and J are TRBV7-9 and TRBJ1-5; D perhaps matches TRBD1 (5 bases). Germline CDR1 and CDR2: SEHNR and FQNEAQ (reference sequence). Trimming removed 4 bases at V and 7 bases at J, with 8 bases between. The CDR3 consists of 12 residues. The CDR3 spells CASSSGIQPQHF. In nucleotides, the CDR3 is TGTGCCAGCAGCTCAGGGATCCAGCCCCAGCATTTT.

The chain uses TRBV14 and TRBJ2-5, with 10 bases fitting TRBD1. V was clipped by 1 base and J by 4 bases; unmatched bases: 9. The CDR3 is made up of 17 amino acids. CDR1 SGHDN and CDR2 FVKESK come from the germline V gene. The CDR3 here is CASSQGQGARTRETQYF. DNA of the CDR3: TGTGCCAGCAGCCAAGGACAGGGGGCGCGGACAAGAGAGACCCAGTACTTC.

This chain uses TRBV3-1 (or the pseudogene TRBV3-2) with TRBJ2-6; D is perhaps TRBD1 (6 bases). The CDR3 has 19 residues. Germline V lookup: CDR1 LGHDT, CDR2 YNNKEL (reference sequence). Trimming stripped 0 bases from V and 2 bases from J, with 17 bases between. The CDR3 nucleotides read TGTGCCAGCAGCCAAGAAACAGGGTCCGCTCGAACTGGGGCCAACGTCCTGACTTTC. The encoded protein is CASSQETGSARTGANVLTF.

This chain joins TRBV11-2 and TRBJ1-2; D not certain. CDR3 length equals 11 residues. Looked up from germline, CDR1 is SGHAT and CDR2 is FQNNGV. V gave up 1 base and J gave up 8 bases, with 5 bases separating them. CDR3 sequence (DNA): TGTGCCAGCAGCTTAGGGGAGGGCTACACCTTC. Its protein product is CASSLGEGYTF.

Here the CDR3 DNA reads TGTGCCAGCAGTGGGTTGACAGGGGATACAAGGATAAGCGGCTACACCTTC. Translated: CASSGLTGDTRISGYTF. The V call is TRBV6-1, the J call TRBJ1-2, with 8 bases matching TRBD1. CDR1 and CDR2 (germline): MNHNS, SASEGT. V shed 4 bases, J shed 8 bases, and the junction held 18 bases outside the gene matches. This CDR3 is built from 17 residues.

V usage is TRBV18 and J usage is TRBJ2-7, with 7 bases identical to TRBD2. In germline, CDR1 is KGHSH, CDR2 LQKENI. Trimming cost V 6 bases and J 4 bases; bases outside gene matches: 9. The CDR3 sequence is 14 residues long. CDR3 protein: CASSRPGGRYEQYF. The CDR3 bases are TGTGCCAGCTCTCGTCCGGGGGGAAGGTACGAGCAGTACTTC.

The chain combines TRBV7-8 with TRBJ1-2; no clear D. This CDR3 comprises 15 residues. Trimming cost V 5 bases and J 0 bases, with 13 bases left between them. Germline loops: CDR1 SGHVS, CDR2 FQNEAQ. CDR3 loop: CASSHPAEPNYGYTF. The CDR3 DNA reads as TGTGCCAGCAGCCACCCCGCGGAGCCTAACTATGGCTACACCTTC.

The genes are TRBV28 and TRBJ1-1; D perhaps matches TRBD1 (6 bases). The V gene lost 5 bases and the J gene lost 6 bases, with 19 bases spanning the gap. Germline lookup yields CDR1 MDHEN and CDR2 SYDVKM. The CDR3 is made up of 15 amino acids. DNA for the CDR3: TGTGCCAGCAGTCCCTCGACAGGCCGAATCGCTGAAGCTTTCTTT. It specifies CASSPSTGRIAEAFF.

The chain couples TRBV4-2 to TRBJ1-1; 7 bases align to TRBD1. J gave up 1 base and V 1 base, and 3 bases lay outside the gene matches. There are 15 residues in the CDR3. Germline V gene sequence: CDR1 LGHNA, CDR2 YNFKEQ. The CDR3 region is CASSQGQGPNTEAFF. The CDR3, as DNA: TGTGCCAGCAGCCAAGGACAGGGTCCGAACACTGAAGCTTTCTTT.

This sequence joins TRBV5-4 and TRBJ2-6; possible D gene TRBD1, 5 bases. Germline assignment: CDR1 SGHNT and CDR2 YYREEE (reference sequence). This CDR3 is built from 15 residues. The germline V and J ends were trimmed by 7 bases and 0 bases, with 11 bases remaining between them. The CDR3 loop reads CASFRDNSGANVLTF. The CDR3, as DNA: TGTGCCAGCTTCAGGGATAACTCTGGGGCCAACGTCCTGACTTTC.

The rearrangement uses TRBV11-2 and TRBJ2-5, with a possible D match to TRBD2 (6 bases). Trimming took 5 bases from V and 5 from J, leaving 15 bases between them. The CDR3 covers 14 residues. Germline V gives CDR1 SGHAT, CDR2 FQNNGV. The CDR3 DNA follows: TGTGCCAGCAGCCTTAGGACTACTTCGGAGACCCAGTACTTC. This codes for CASSLRTTSETQYF.

The gene calls are TRBV19 and TRBJ2-7, with a tentative D call TRBD2 (6 bases). The CDR3 runs 13 residues. Germline CDR1 reads LNHDA; CDR2 reads SQIVND (reference sequence). Trimming shortened V by 5 bases and J by 5 bases, and 13 bases separated the two germline ends. The DNA for the CDR3 is TGTGCCAGTAGTTACGGACCTAGCGACGAGCAGTACTTC. Amino acids: CASSYGPSDEQYF.

The gene calls are TRBV10-3 and TRBJ2-3; 12 bases match TRBD2. The CDR3 is 16 residues long. Trimming cost V 0 bases and J 4 bases; bases outside gene matches: 2. Germline V lookup: CDR1 ENHRY, CDR2 SYGVKD. The CDR3 nucleotides are TGTGCCATCAGTGAGTCGACTAGCGGGAGTCCAGATACGCAGTATTTT. Its translation: CAISESTSGSPDTQYF.

The V call is TRBV6-5, the J call TRBJ1-1, with no clear D. The CDR3 is made up of 14 amino acids. The V end was cut by 10 bases, the J end by 1 base, with 16 bases between. From germline, CDR1 is MNHEY and CDR2 SVGAGI. The CDR3 region is CATRVPGKNTEAFF. CDR3 sequence (DNA): TGTGCCACCCGAGTCCCGGGAAAGAACACTGAAGCTTTCTTT.

The chain combines TRBV7-3 with TRBJ2-1, with 10 nucleotides matching TRBD2. CDR1 is SGHTA and CDR2 is FQGTGA in the germline V gene. CDR3 length: 16 residues. V lost 0 bases to trimming and J lost 6 bases; unmatched junction nucleotides: 5. CDR3 nucleotide sequence: TGTGCCAGCAGCTTAACGTCAGCGGGAGGGATCAATGAGCAGTTCTTC. This gives the protein CASSLTSAGGINEQFF. The variable domain in full, completed from reference TRBV7-3 and TRBJ2-1, reads GAGVSQTPSNKVTEKGKYVELRCDPISGHTALYWYRQSLGQGPEFLIYFQGTGAADDSGLPNDRFFAVRPEGSVSTLKIQRTERGDSAVYLCASSLTSAGGINEQFFGPGTRLTVL.